The source of this T cell receptor beta chain is a study of blood T cell repertoires in COVID-19. Across the whole study: The United States, Italy and Spain were the sources of the acute and convalescent COVID-19 samples. From T cells, B-cell-depleted T cells, or PBMCs came the material, which was cDNA or gDNA.

How the authors handled the data: It was from reference gene primer amplification that nucleated cell counts were estimated. Profiling relied on immunoSEQ multiplex PCR, and the TCRdb table lists in-frame clones only, not all of them. For V, J and clone size, that table is used; D and trimming come from the DNA. The sample records around 64,000 clones, around 88% being singletons. Germline CDR1 reads MNHEY; CDR2 reads SVGAGI. The CDR3 has 16 residues. V dropped 4 bases and J dropped 7 bases, with 20 bases sitting between them. Sample: peripheral blood. V is TRBV6-5 and J is TRBJ1-5; tentatively, D is TRBD1 (6 bases). The origin of this receptor is a woman of 80 years or more with acute or convalescent COVID-19. The CDR3 is CASSSLTVGGEQPQHF. CDR3 DNA sequence: TGTGCCAGCAGTTCCCTTACGGTAGGGGGGGAACAGCCCCAGCATTTT.